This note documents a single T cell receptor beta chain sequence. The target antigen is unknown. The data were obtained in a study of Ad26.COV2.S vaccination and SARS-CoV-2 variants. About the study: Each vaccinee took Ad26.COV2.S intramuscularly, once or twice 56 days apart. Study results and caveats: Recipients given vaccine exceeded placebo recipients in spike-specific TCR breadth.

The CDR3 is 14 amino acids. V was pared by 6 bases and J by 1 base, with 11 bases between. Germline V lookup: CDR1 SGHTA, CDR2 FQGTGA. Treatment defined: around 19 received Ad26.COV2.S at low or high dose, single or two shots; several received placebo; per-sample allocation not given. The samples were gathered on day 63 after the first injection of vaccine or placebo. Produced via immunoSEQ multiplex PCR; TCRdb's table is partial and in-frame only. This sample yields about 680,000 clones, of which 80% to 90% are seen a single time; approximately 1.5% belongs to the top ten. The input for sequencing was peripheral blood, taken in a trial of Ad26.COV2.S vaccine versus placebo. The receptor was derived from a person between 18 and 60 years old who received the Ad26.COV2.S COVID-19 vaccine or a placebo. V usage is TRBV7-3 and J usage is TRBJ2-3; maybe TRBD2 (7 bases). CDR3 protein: CASSWGGGTDTQYF. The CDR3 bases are TGTGCCAGCAGTTGGGGGGGCGGCACAGATACGCAGTATTTT.